The 3 T cell receptor beta chains below come from one sample, sequenced in a study of cytomegalovirus exposure and HLA in healthy donors. Sequencing was performed with immunoSEQ multiplex PCR; in TCRdb, only in-frame clones are kept and a portion is missing. This table has a few hundred thousand clones, approximately 91% appearing once. The sequenced sample was PBMCs. These receptors all come from a man in his thirties or forties in good health and CMV-seronegative.

The chain has TRBV29-1 and TRBJ2-5, with 11 bases identical to TRBD1. CDR1 and CDR2 from the germline V gene are SQVTM and ANQGSEA. V shed 7 bases and J 4 bases; nucleotides not matched to a gene: 2. The CDR3 sequence is 12 residues long. CDR3 DNA: TGCAGCGGCGGGACAGGGGGAGAGACCCAGTACTTC. Encoded protein: CSGGTGGETQYF.

Remarks on this clone: The sample contains more than one DNA sequence encoding this CDR3. The rearrangement uses TRBV7-6 and TRBJ1-6; D gene unclear. The V gene lost 1 base and the J gene lost 7 bases, with 5 bases spanning the gap. The CDR3 covers 13 residues. Germline lookup yields CDR1 SGHVS and CDR2 FNYEAQ. The CDR3 reads CASSLVSNSPLHF. The CDR3 nucleotides are TGTGCCAGCAGCTTAGTTTCGAATTCACCCCTCCACTTT.

J is TRBJ2-3 and V is TRBV6-1; D not certain. The CDR3 runs 14 residues. Germline V gives CDR1 MNHNS, CDR2 SASEGT. V lost 2 bases and J 1 base, leaving 7 bases between the germline ends. CDR3 protein: CASSESLGTDTQYF. CDR3 DNA: TGTGCCAGCAGTGAAAGCCTAGGCACAGATACGCAGTATTTT.